This T cell receptor beta chain was captured in a study of cytomegalovirus exposure and HLA in healthy donors. The primer mix had 60 Vbeta and 13 Jbeta primers. The protocol was immunoSEQ multiplex PCR, while the TCRdb copy is restricted to in-frame clones and leaves out a portion. The sample has 110,000 to 150,000 clones, around 10% seen once. The CDR3 is 15 residues long. Per germline, CDR1 SGHRS and CDR2 YFSETQ. V was clipped by 2 bases and J by 5 bases; unmatched bases: 5. This TCR came from a man over 45 in good health and CMV-seronegative. Sequenced: PBMCs. This chain joins TRBV5-1 and TRBJ2-7, with 12 positions matching TRBD2. This CDR3 is CASSFPTSGGNEQYF. CDR3 sequence (DNA): TGCGCCAGCAGCTTCCCGACTAGCGGGGGCAACGAGCAGTACTTC.